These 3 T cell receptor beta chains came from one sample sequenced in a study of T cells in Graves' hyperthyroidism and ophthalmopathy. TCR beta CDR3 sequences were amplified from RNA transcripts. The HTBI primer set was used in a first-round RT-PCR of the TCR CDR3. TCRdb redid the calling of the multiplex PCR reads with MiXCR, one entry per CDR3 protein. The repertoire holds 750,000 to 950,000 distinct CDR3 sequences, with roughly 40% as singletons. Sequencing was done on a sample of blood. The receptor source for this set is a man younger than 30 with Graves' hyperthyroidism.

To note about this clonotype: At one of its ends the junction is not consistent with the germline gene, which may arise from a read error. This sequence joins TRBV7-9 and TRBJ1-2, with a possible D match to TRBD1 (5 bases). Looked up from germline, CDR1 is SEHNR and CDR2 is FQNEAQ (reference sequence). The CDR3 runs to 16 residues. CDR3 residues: CASSQEDSGNFYGYTF. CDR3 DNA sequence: TGCGCCAGCAGCCAAGAGGATTCAGGGAATTTCTATGGCTACACCTTC. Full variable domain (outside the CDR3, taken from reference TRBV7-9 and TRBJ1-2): DTGVSQNPRHKITKRGQNVTFRCDPISEHNRLYWYRQTLGQGPEFLTYFQNEAQLEKSRLLSDRFSAERPKGSFSTLEIQRTEQGDSAMYLCASSQEDSGNFYGYTFGSGTRLTVV.

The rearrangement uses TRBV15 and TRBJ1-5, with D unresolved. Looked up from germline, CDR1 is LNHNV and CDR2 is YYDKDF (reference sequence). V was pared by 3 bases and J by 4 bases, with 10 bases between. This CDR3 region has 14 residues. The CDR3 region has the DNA TGTGCCACCAGCAGTGACGGCGGAAATCAGCCCCAGCATTTT. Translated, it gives CATSSDGGNQPQHF. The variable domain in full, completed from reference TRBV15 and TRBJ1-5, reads DAMVIQNPRYQVTQFGKPVTLSCSQTLNHNVMYWYQQKSSQAPKLLFHYYDKDFNNEADTPDNFQSRRPNTSFCFLDIRSPGLGDTAMYLCATSSDGGNQPQHFGDGTRLSIL.

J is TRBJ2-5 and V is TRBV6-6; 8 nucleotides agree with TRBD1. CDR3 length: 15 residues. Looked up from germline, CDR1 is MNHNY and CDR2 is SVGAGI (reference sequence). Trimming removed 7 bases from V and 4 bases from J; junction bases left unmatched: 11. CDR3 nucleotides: TGTGCCAGCAACATACAGGGGGGAGTGGGAGAGACCCAGTACTTC. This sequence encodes CASNIQGGVGETQYF.